The rows below give T cell receptor beta chains drawn from one sample of a study of cytomegalovirus exposure and HLA in healthy donors. Profiled with immunoSEQ multiplex PCR; TCRdb holds only in-frame clones, not every one. Here the sample spans approximately 110,000 clones, 73% being singletons. Source material: PBMCs. The source is a woman between 40 and 55 years old in good health and CMV-seronegative. CDR3s include the opening cysteine and the closing phenylalanine or tryptophan. The order of the fields is clone size, V gene, J gene, D gene, CDR3 DNA, CDR3 protein. The D gene is left open where the match is weak. Size is stated for part of the rows, as once, few or many counts, or as a class when the clone is expanded.

clone_size: NA; v_call: TRBV11-2; j_call: TRBJ2-1; d_call: TRBD2; cdr3_nt: TGTGCCAGCAGCCCGCACCAGGGACTAGCGGGGGGCAATGAGCAGTTCTTC; cdr3_aa: CASSPHQGLAGGNEQFF
clone_size: NA; v_call: TRBV25-1; j_call: TRBJ2-1; d_call: TRBD1; cdr3_nt: TGTGCCAGCAGTGTAGGGACAGGCCCAGCAAATGAGCAGTTCTTC; cdr3_aa: CASSVGTGPANEQFF
clone_size: NA; v_call: TRBV29-1; j_call: TRBJ1-4; d_call: TRBD1; cdr3_nt: TGCAGCGCTCGACAGGGGAACGAAAAACTGTTTTTT; cdr3_aa: CSARQGNEKLFF
clone_size: once; v_call: TRBV19; j_call: TRBJ2-7; d_call: TRBD2; cdr3_nt: TGTGCCAGTGGTAACAGACTAGCGGGAGGCGACGAGCAGTACTTC; cdr3_aa: CASGNRLAGGDEQYF
clone_size: NA; v_call: TRBV7-2; j_call: TRBJ1-2; d_call: NA; cdr3_nt: TGTGCCAGCAGTTCCTCAGCAGGGGCTGGCTATGGCTACACCTTC; cdr3_aa: CASSSSAGAGYGYTF
clone_size: few; v_call: TRBV4-3; j_call: TRBJ2-7; d_call: NA; cdr3_nt: TGCGCCAGCAGCCAAGGAGACGACAGCGTCTACGAGCAGTACTTC; cdr3_aa: CASSQGDDSVYEQYF
clone_size: NA; v_call: TRBV18; j_call: TRBJ2-1; d_call: TRBD2; cdr3_nt: TGTGCCAGCTCACCGCCTCCGACTAGCGATGAGCAGTTCTTC; cdr3_aa: CASSPPPTSDEQFF
clone_size: once; v_call: TRBV7-9; j_call: TRBJ1-4; d_call: NA; cdr3_nt: TGTGCCAGCAGCTCCCAGGACGGGGTTAAGTGGAAACTGTTTTTT; cdr3_aa: CASSSQDGVKWKLFF
clone_size: NA; v_call: TRBV7-9; j_call: TRBJ1-2; d_call: TRBD1; cdr3_nt: TGTTCCAGCAGCCTCTTCCCCCTGGGACAGGGGGCGGGCTACACCTTC; cdr3_aa: CSSSLFPLGQGAGYTF
clone_size: NA; v_call: TRBV5-8; j_call: TRBJ1-5; d_call: NA; cdr3_nt: TGTGCCAGCAGCCAGGGGACGGACAATCAGCCCCAGCATTTT; cdr3_aa: CASSQGTDNQPQHF
clone_size: NA; v_call: TRBV28; j_call: TRBJ1-1; d_call: NA; cdr3_nt: TGTGCCAGCAGACAGTTGAACACTGAAGCTTTCTTT; cdr3_aa: CASRQLNTEAFF
clone_size: once; v_call: TRBV7-9; j_call: TRBJ1-2; d_call: TRBD1; cdr3_nt: TGTGCCAGCAGCTTAAAGGGACAGACCCTTAACTATGGCTACACCTTC; cdr3_aa: CASSLKGQTLNYGYTF
clone_size: NA; v_call: TRBV19; j_call: TRBJ1-2; d_call: NA; cdr3_nt: TGTGCCAGTACCTCCCTCGAGGGAGGGTATGGCTACACCTTC; cdr3_aa: CASTSLEGGYGYTF
clone_size: NA; v_call: TRBV11-2; j_call: TRBJ2-3; d_call: NA; cdr3_nt: TGTGCCAGCAGCTTTCAGGGGGGTCCCACGCAGTATTTT; cdr3_aa: CASSFQGGPTQYF
clone_size: few; v_call: TRBV10-1; j_call: TRBJ2-3; d_call: NA; cdr3_nt: TGCGCCAGCAGTGTTCGGGGCACAGATACGCAGTATTTT; cdr3_aa: CASSVRGTDTQYF
clone_size: NA; v_call: TRBV7-6; j_call: TRBJ2-7; d_call: TRBD2; cdr3_nt: TGTGCCAGCAGCTTCTTCAGCGGGAGCATCCCCTACGAGCAGTACTTC; cdr3_aa: CASSFFSGSIPYEQYF
clone_size: NA; v_call: TRBV4-2; j_call: TRBJ2-2; d_call: TRBD2; cdr3_nt: TGTGCCAGCAGCCAAGCGCTAGCGGGAGCAACGAACACCGGGGAGCTGTTTTTT; cdr3_aa: CASSQALAGATNTGELFF
clone_size: NA; v_call: TRBV19; j_call: TRBJ2-3; d_call: TRBD1; cdr3_nt: TGTGCCAGTAGGCGGGACAGGGCCACAGATACGCAGTATTTT; cdr3_aa: CASRRDRATDTQYF
clone_size: once; v_call: TRBV21-1; j_call: TRBJ2-7; d_call: NA; cdr3_nt: TGTGCCAGCAGCAAGTCTCCAGGGGGCTCCTACGAGCAGTACTTC; cdr3_aa: CASSKSPGGSYEQYF
clone_size: NA; v_call: TRBV7-9; j_call: TRBJ2-7; d_call: NA; cdr3_nt: TGTGCCAGCAGTCTTAGCTCCTACGAGCAGTACTTC; cdr3_aa: CASSLSSYEQYF
clone_size: once; v_call: TRBV6-1; j_call: TRBJ2-1; d_call: NA; cdr3_nt: TGTGCCAGCAGTGAATGGCCCCGGGGAGCCTACAATGAGCAGTTCTTC; cdr3_aa: CASSEWPRGAYNEQFF
clone_size: once; v_call: TRBV7-8; j_call: TRBJ2-7; d_call: NA; cdr3_nt: TGTGCCAGCAGCTTAAGGCGGATTCCCTACGAGCAGTACTTC; cdr3_aa: CASSLRRIPYEQYF
clone_size: few; v_call: TRBV7-2; j_call: TRBJ2-7; d_call: TRBD2; cdr3_nt: TGTGCCAGCAGCCGCGACGGGGGTACTAGCGGGGGCGGGGACCCCCAGCAGTACTTC; cdr3_aa: CASSRDGGTSGGGDPQQYF
clone_size: NA; v_call: TRBV4-2; j_call: TRBJ1-2; d_call: TRBD1; cdr3_nt: TGTGCCAGCAGCCAGGACCGGGACAGGGGGCAAGGCTACACCTTC; cdr3_aa: CASSQDRDRGQGYTF
clone_size: few; v_call: TRBV7-9; j_call: TRBJ1-1; d_call: NA; cdr3_nt: TGTGCCAGCAGCTCGGTCGCTGAAGCTTTCTTT; cdr3_aa: CASSSVAEAFF
clone_size: once; v_call: TRBV2; j_call: TRBJ1-4; d_call: NA; cdr3_nt: TGTGCCACCGTGGTGGACAGCGCAAATGAAAAACTGTTTTTT; cdr3_aa: CATVVDSANEKLFF
clone_size: NA; v_call: TRBV4-1; j_call: TRBJ1-3; d_call: NA; cdr3_nt: TGCGCCAGCAGCCAAGAGGGCGGAAACACCATATATTTT; cdr3_aa: CASSQEGGNTIYF
clone_size: NA; v_call: TRBV7-8; j_call: TRBJ2-5; d_call: TRBD2; cdr3_nt: TGTGCCAGCAGCTTAGCGGGAGGGGCGGGGACGGAGAAGCAAGAGACCCAGTACTTC; cdr3_aa: CASSLAGGAGTEKQETQYF
clone_size: NA; v_call: TRBV7-2; j_call: TRBJ2-3; d_call: NA; cdr3_nt: TGTGCCAGCAGCTTCTTGACAGGAGCAGAAGATACGCAGTATTTT; cdr3_aa: CASSFLTGAEDTQYF
clone_size: NA; v_call: TRBV19; j_call: TRBJ2-3; d_call: NA; cdr3_nt: TGTGCCAGTAGATGGGCCACCACAGATACGCAGTATTTT; cdr3_aa: CASRWATTDTQYF
clone_size: NA; v_call: TRBV5-5; j_call: TRBJ1-2; d_call: NA; cdr3_nt: TGTGCCAGCAGCCGGGAGTCGAGGGGCTACACCTTC; cdr3_aa: CASSRESRGYTF
clone_size: few; v_call: TRBV6-1; j_call: TRBJ1-1; d_call: NA; cdr3_nt: TGTGCCAGCATTATAGGGGGGAACACTGAAGCTTTCTTT; cdr3_aa: CASIIGGNTEAFF
clone_size: NA; v_call: TRBV2; j_call: TRBJ1-5; d_call: TRBD1; cdr3_nt: TGTGCCAGCAGTGGGGACAGGGGGAACCAGCCCCAGCATTTT; cdr3_aa: CASSGDRGNQPQHF
clone_size: once; v_call: TRBV30; j_call: TRBJ2-7; d_call: TRBD1; cdr3_nt: TGTGCCTGGAACCCGGGACAGGGCTACGAGCAGTACTTC; cdr3_aa: CAWNPGQGYEQYF
clone_size: NA; v_call: TRBV6-4; j_call: TRBJ2-3; d_call: TRBD2; cdr3_nt: TGTGCCAGCAGAAGGACTAGCGGGGGCACAGATACGCAGTATTTT; cdr3_aa: CASRRTSGGTDTQYF
clone_size: once; v_call: TRBV28; j_call: TRBJ1-3; d_call: NA; cdr3_nt: TGTGCCAGCATCTCAGGATCACTCTCTGGAAACACCATATATTTT; cdr3_aa: CASISGSLSGNTIYF
clone_size: NA; v_call: TRBV28; j_call: TRBJ2-2; d_call: TRBD2; cdr3_nt: TGTGCCAGCAGTTTGACGGGAGGTCCCCACTTTCCCGCGAACACCGGGGAGCTGTTTTTT; cdr3_aa: CASSLTGGPHFPANTGELFF
clone_size: NA; v_call: TRBV4-2; j_call: TRBJ2-1; d_call: TRBD2; cdr3_nt: TGTGCCAGCAGCTCAAGATACCCACTAGCGGTGTACAATGAGCAGTTCTTC; cdr3_aa: CASSSRYPLAVYNEQFF
clone_size: NA; v_call: TRBV5-6; j_call: TRBJ1-6; d_call: NA; cdr3_nt: TGTGCCAGCAGCTCACCTCGGGGGAATAATTCACCCCTCCACTTT; cdr3_aa: CASSSPRGNNSPLHF
clone_size: NA; v_call: TRBV19; j_call: TRBJ1-1; d_call: NA; cdr3_nt: TGTGCCAGTACCCCGGGGGGACACCGGAACACTGAAGCTTTCTTT; cdr3_aa: CASTPGGHRNTEAFF
clone_size: NA; v_call: TRBV19; j_call: TRBJ1-4; d_call: NA; cdr3_nt: TGTGCCAGTAGTATAGACCCGGGAGATCCTAATGAAAAACTGTTTTTT; cdr3_aa: CASSIDPGDPNEKLFF
clone_size: NA; v_call: TRBV30; j_call: TRBJ2-2; d_call: TRBD2; cdr3_nt: TGTGCCTGGACCATGGGAGGGTTTAACACCGGGGAGCTGTTTTTT; cdr3_aa: CAWTMGGFNTGELFF
clone_size: NA; v_call: TRBV5-4; j_call: TRBJ1-2; d_call: TRBD1; cdr3_nt: TGTGCCAGCAGTCACGGATCCGGGACAGGGGGCGTTGGCTACACCTTC; cdr3_aa: CASSHGSGTGGVGYTF
clone_size: NA; v_call: TRBV7-3; j_call: TRBJ2-7; d_call: NA; cdr3_nt: TGTGCCAGCAGCCGGCTAGCGCTTGTTAGCTCCTACGAGCAGTACTTC; cdr3_aa: CASSRLALVSSYEQYF
clone_size: NA; v_call: TRBV18; j_call: TRBJ2-7; d_call: TRBD2; cdr3_nt: TGTGCCAGCTCACGTCTCCGCGGGAGCAACGAGCAGTACTTC; cdr3_aa: CASSRLRGSNEQYF
clone_size: once; v_call: TRBV5-8; j_call: TRBJ2-5; d_call: NA; cdr3_nt: TGTGCCAGCAGCTCACAGGGCGGCAGAGAGACCCAGTACTTC; cdr3_aa: CASSSQGGRETQYF
clone_size: NA; v_call: TRBV19; j_call: TRBJ1-5; d_call: NA; cdr3_nt: TGTGCCAGTAGCGGGAATGGTCTTAGCAATCAGCCCCAGCATTTT; cdr3_aa: CASSGNGLSNQPQHF
clone_size: NA; v_call: TRBV9; j_call: TRBJ2-5; d_call: TRBD1; cdr3_nt: TGTGCCAGCAGCTTAGGGACAGGGGTGGGGCAAGAGACCCAGTACTTC; cdr3_aa: CASSLGTGVGQETQYF
clone_size: NA; v_call: TRBV7-8; j_call: TRBJ2-1; d_call: NA; cdr3_nt: TGTGCCAGCACAATAAGAAAAGGGGAAATCCTCCTACACTACAATGAGCAGTTCTTC; cdr3_aa: CASTIRKGEILLHYNEQFF
clone_size: few; v_call: TRBV10-1; j_call: TRBJ1-5; d_call: NA; cdr3_nt: TGCGCCACCGGGGCGGGTGGGGGGGATCAGCCCCAGCATTTT; cdr3_aa: CATGAGGGDQPQHF
clone_size: NA; v_call: TRBV29-1; j_call: TRBJ2-3; d_call: TRBD2; cdr3_nt: TGCAGCGTTGAACTAGCGGGAGGGACAGATACGCAGTATTTT; cdr3_aa: CSVELAGGTDTQYF
clone_size: NA; v_call: TRBV11-1; j_call: TRBJ2-3; d_call: TRBD2; cdr3_nt: TGTGCCAGCAGCTCCAGGACTAGCGGGGGGATTGATACGCAGTATTTT; cdr3_aa: CASSSRTSGGIDTQYF
clone_size: few; v_call: TRBV4-1; j_call: TRBJ2-1; d_call: TRBD2; cdr3_nt: TGCGCCAGCAGCCGGAGACTAGCGGGGGTGGGTGAGCAGTTCTTC; cdr3_aa: CASSRRLAGVGEQFF
clone_size: NA; v_call: TRBV11-2; j_call: TRBJ2-3; d_call: TRBD2; cdr3_nt: TGTGCCAGCAGGCGCCTAGCGGGGGGTAATCAAGATACGCAGTATTTT; cdr3_aa: CASRRLAGGNQDTQYF
clone_size: NA; v_call: TRBV10-3; j_call: TRBJ2-7; d_call: NA; cdr3_nt: TGTGCCATCAGTGAGCCTCCTTCCTACGAGCAGTACTTC; cdr3_aa: CAISEPPSYEQYF
clone_size: NA; v_call: TRBV18; j_call: TRBJ2-7; d_call: TRBD1; cdr3_nt: TGTGCCAGCTCACCACTTCCGGGACAGGGCTCCTACGAGCAGTACTTC; cdr3_aa: CASSPLPGQGSYEQYF
clone_size: NA; v_call: TRBV6-1; j_call: TRBJ2-7; d_call: NA; cdr3_nt: TGTGCCAGCGGCGGCGACTTCAACGGTGGTAGGCAGTACTTC; cdr3_aa: CASGGDFNGGRQYF
clone_size: NA; v_call: TRBV6-5; j_call: TRBJ2-7; d_call: TRBD1; cdr3_nt: TGTGCCAGCCTCAAACAGGGGTCCCTCGAGCAGTACTTC; cdr3_aa: CASLKQGSLEQYF
clone_size: NA; v_call: TRBV6-5; j_call: TRBJ2-2; d_call: NA; cdr3_nt: TGTGCCTGTGTCCTTGCCGGAGCGAACACCGGGGAGCTGTTTTTT; cdr3_aa: CACVLAGANTGELFF